The rows below give T cell receptor beta chains drawn from one sample of a study of T cells after yellow fever vaccination. TCRdb reprocessed the 5' RACE reads via MiXCR and lists one record per CDR3 protein. The sample carries a few hundred thousand distinct CDR3 sequences, about a sixth recorded once. The sample was PBMCs, taken less than 6 days after the first yellow fever vaccination. Receptors were obtained from a man aged 18-30 years who received the YFV17D yellow fever vaccine. The conserved cysteine and the conserved F or W are not part of the CDR3 here. The order of the fields is J gene, V gene, CDR3 protein.

j_gene: TRBJ1-1; v_gene: TRBV9; CDR3aa: ASSVENRMNTEAF
j_gene: TRBJ1-1; v_gene: TRBV12-3/TRBV12-4; CDR3aa: ASSVNGAYTEAF
j_gene: TRBJ2-5; v_gene: TRBV12-3/TRBV12-4; CDR3aa: ASSLYPETQY
j_gene: TRBJ1-5; v_gene: TRBV20-1; CDR3aa: SARAGGGQPQH
j_gene: TRBJ2-3; v_gene: TRBV6-5; CDR3aa: ASSSGPGLAGGQDTQY
j_gene: TRBJ2-3; v_gene: TRBV20-1; CDR3aa: SARGGLAGGPTDTQY
j_gene: TRBJ2-1; v_gene: TRBV6-5; CDR3aa: ASSYGAGYNEQF
j_gene: TRBJ2-1; v_gene: TRBV19; CDR3aa: ASKRGLPYNEQF
j_gene: TRBJ2-1; v_gene: TRBV24-1; CDR3aa: ATTEGGDRGTHPEQF
j_gene: TRBJ2-2; v_gene: TRBV11-2; CDR3aa: ASSTGTSGGRGTGELF
j_gene: TRBJ2-7; v_gene: TRBV12-3/TRBV12-4; CDR3aa: ASRPSFHYEQY
j_gene: TRBJ2-7; v_gene: TRBV7-9; CDR3aa: ASTADYEQY
j_gene: TRBJ2-1; v_gene: TRBV9; CDR3aa: ASSSGAGGDNEQF
j_gene: TRBJ2-3; v_gene: TRBV5-1; CDR3aa: ASSLGASGFTDTQY